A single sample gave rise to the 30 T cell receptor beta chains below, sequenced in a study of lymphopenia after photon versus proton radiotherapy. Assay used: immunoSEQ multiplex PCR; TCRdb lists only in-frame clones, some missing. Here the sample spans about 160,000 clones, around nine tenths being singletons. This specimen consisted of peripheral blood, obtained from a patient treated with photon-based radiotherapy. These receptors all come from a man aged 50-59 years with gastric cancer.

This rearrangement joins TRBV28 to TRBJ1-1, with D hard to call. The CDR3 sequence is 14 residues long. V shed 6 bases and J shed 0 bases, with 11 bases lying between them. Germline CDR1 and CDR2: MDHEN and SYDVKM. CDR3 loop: CASRRSGLNTEAFF. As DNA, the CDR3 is TGTGCCAGCAGGAGGTCCGGGTTGAACACTGAAGCTTTCTTT.

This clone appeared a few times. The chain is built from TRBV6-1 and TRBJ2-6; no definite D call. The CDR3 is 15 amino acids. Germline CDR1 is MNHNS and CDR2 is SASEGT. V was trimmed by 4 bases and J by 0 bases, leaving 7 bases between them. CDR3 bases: TGTGCCAGCAGTGTGAGTAGCTCTGGGGCCAACGTCCTGACTTTC. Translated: CASSVSSSGANVLTF.

CDR3 sequence reads: CASSKGGMESGGYTF. The CDR3 bases are TGTGCCAGCAGTAAAGGGGGCATGGAGAGTGGTGGCTACACCTTC. J is TRBJ1-2 and V is TRBV28; TRBD1 matches at 7 bases. Looked up from germline, CDR1 is MDHEN and CDR2 is SYDVKM. This CDR3 is 15 amino acids long. V gave up 5 bases and J gave up 7 bases; unmatched junction bases: 13.

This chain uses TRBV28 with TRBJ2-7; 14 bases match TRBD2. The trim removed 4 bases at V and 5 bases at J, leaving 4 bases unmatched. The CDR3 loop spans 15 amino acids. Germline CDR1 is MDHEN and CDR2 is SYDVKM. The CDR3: CASSSPGLAGDEQYF. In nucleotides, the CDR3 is TGTGCCAGCAGTTCCCCGGGACTAGCGGGAGACGAGCAGTACTTC.

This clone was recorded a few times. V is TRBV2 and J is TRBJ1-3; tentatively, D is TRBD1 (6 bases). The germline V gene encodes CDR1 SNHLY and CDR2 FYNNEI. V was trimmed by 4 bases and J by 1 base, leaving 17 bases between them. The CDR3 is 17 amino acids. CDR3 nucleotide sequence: TGTGCCAGCAGTGCGGTCCCACAGGGCTTGTCTGGAAACACCATATATTTT. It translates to CASSAVPQGLSGNTIYF.

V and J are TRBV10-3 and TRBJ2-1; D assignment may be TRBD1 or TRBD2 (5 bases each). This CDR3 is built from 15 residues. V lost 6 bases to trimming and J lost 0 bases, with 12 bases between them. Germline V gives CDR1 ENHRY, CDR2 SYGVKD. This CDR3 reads CAIREDTSSYNEQFF. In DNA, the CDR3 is TGTGCCATCAGGGAGGACACCAGCTCCTACAATGAGCAGTTCTTC.

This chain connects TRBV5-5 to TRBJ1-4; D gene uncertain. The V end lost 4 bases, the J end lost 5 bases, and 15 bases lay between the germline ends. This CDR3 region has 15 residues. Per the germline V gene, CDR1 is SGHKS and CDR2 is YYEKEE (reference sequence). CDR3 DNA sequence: TGTGCCAGCAGCCCCTCCAGACTGCTGAATGAAAAACTGTTTTTT. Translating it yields CASSPSRLLNEKLFF.

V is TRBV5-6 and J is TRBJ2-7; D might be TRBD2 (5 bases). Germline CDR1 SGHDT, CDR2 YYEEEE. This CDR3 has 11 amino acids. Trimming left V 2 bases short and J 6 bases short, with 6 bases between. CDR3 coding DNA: TGTGCCAGCAGCTTAGGAGGCGAGCAGTACTTC. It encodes CASSLGGEQYF.

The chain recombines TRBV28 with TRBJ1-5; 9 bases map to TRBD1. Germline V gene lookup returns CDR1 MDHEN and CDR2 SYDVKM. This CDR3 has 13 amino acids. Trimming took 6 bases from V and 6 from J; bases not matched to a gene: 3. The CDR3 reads CASRQGAAQPQHF. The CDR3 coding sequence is TGTGCCAGCAGACAGGGGGCCGCTCAGCCCCAGCATTTT.

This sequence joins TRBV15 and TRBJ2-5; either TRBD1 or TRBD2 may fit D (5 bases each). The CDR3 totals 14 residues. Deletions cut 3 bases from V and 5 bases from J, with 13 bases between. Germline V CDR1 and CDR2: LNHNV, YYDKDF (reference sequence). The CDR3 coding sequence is TGTGCCACCAGCAGGGACACTAGTCAGGAGACCCAGTACTTC. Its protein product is CATSRDTSQETQYF.

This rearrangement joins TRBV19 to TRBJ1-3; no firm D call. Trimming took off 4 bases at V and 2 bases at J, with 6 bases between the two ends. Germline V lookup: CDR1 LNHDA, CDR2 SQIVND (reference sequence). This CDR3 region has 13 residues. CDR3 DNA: TGTGCCAGTAGTACATATACTGGAAACACCATATATTTT. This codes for CASSTYTGNTIYF.

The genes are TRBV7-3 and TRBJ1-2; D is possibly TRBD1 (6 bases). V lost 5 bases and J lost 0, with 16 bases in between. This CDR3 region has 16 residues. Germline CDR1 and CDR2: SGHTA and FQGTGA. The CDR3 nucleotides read TGTGCCAGCAGCCCACAGGGACTGCTTACTAACTATGGCTACACCTTC. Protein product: CASSPQGLLTNYGYTF.

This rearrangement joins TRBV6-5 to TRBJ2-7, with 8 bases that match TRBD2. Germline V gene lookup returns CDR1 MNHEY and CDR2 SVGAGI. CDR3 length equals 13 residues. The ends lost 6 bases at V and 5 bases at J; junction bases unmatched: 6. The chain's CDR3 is CASSWEAGDEQYF. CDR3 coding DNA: TGTGCCAGCAGCTGGGAAGCGGGGGACGAGCAGTACTTC.

CDR3 sequence reads: CASSLAGRADTQYF. CDR3 DNA: TGTGCCAGCAGTTTAGCGGGAAGGGCAGATACGCAGTATTTT. The chain recombines TRBV28 with TRBJ2-3; tentatively, D is TRBD2 (6 bases). The CDR3 extends over 14 amino acids. V was shortened by 2 bases and J by 4 bases, with 10 bases between the two germline ends. CDR1 is MDHEN and CDR2 is SYDVKM in the germline V gene.

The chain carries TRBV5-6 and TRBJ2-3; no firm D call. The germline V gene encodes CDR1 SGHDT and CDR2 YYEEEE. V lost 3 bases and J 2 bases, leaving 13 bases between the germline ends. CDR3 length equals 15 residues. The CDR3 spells CASSSVVQNTDTQYF. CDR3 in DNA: TGTGCCAGCAGCTCAGTAGTACAGAACACAGATACGCAGTATTTT.

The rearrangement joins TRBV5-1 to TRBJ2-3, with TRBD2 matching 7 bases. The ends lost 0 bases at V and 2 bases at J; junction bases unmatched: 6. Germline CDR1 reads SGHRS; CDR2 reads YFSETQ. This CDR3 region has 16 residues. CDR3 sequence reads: CASSLGDYPYTDTQYF. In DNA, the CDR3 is TGCGCCAGCAGCTTGGGGGACTACCCCTACACAGATACGCAGTATTTT.

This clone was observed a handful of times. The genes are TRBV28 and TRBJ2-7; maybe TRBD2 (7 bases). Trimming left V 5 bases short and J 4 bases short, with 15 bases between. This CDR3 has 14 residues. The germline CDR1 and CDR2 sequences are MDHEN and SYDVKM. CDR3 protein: CASSPPRGRYEQYF. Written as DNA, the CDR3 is TGTGCCAGCAGTCCTCCGCGGGGGCGGTACGAGCAGTACTTC.

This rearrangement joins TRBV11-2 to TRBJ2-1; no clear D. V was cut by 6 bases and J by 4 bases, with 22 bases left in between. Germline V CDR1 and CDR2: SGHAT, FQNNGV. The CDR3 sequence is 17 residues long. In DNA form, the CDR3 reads TGTGCCAGCAGGAGAGGAGTAGTCAAAAAAGGGTACAATGAGCAGTTCTTC. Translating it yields CASRRGVVKKGYNEQFF.

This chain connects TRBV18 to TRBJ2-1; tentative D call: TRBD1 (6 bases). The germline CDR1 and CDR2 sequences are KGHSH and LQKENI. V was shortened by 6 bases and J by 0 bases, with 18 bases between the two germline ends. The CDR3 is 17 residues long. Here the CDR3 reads CASSGEGQLSSYNEQFF. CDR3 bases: TGTGCCAGCTCGGGAGAGGGACAACTTAGCTCCTACAATGAGCAGTTCTTC. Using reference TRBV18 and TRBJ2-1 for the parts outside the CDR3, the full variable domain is NAGVMQNPRHLVRRRGQEARLRCSPMKGHSHVYWYRQLPEEGLKFMVYLQKENIIDESGMPKERFSAEFPKEGPSILRIQQVVRGDSAAYFCASSGEGQLSSYNEQFFGPGTRLTVL.

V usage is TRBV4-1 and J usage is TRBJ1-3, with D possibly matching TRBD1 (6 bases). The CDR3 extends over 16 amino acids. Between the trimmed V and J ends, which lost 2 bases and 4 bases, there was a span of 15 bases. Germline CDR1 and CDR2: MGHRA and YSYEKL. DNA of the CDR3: TGCGCCAGCAGCCAACCCCGGGGAACAGGGGGAAACACCATATATTTT. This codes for CASSQPRGTGGNTIYF.

The CDR3 nucleotides read TGCGCCAGCAGCCCACGACCCACAGATACGCAGTATTTT. It specifies CASSPRPTDTQYF. This chain uses TRBV5-1 with TRBJ2-3; no clear D gene. Germline assignment: CDR1 SGHRS and CDR2 YFSETQ. Trimming pared 4 bases from V and 2 bases from J, leaving 8 bases between. The CDR3 is 13 residues long.

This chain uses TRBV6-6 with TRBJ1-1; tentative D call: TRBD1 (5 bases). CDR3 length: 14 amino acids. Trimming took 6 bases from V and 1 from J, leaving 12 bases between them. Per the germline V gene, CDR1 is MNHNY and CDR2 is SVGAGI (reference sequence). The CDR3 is CASRLSGGNTEAFF. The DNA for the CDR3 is TGTGCCAGCAGACTCTCGGGGGGGAACACTGAAGCTTTCTTT.

In DNA form, the CDR3 reads TGTGCCAGCAGTGACCTCGGCGAGCAGTACTTC. Amino acid sequence: CASSDLGEQYF. The chain recombines TRBV6-5 with TRBJ2-7; D is unclear. V shed 5 bases and J shed 6 bases, with 8 bases lying between them. CDR1 MNHEY and CDR2 SVGAGI come from the germline V gene. CDR3 size: 11 residues.

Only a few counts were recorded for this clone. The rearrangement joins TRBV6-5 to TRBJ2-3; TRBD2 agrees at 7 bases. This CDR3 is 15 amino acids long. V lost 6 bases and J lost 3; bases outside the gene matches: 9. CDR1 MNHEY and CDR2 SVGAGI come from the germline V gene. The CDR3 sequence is CASRGLRGGTDTQYF. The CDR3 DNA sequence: TGTGCCAGCAGGGGGTTAAGGGGAGGGACAGATACGCAGTATTTT.

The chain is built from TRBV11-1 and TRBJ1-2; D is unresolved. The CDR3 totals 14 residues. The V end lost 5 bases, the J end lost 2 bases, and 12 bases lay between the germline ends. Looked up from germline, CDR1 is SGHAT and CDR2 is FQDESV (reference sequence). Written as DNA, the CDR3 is TGTGCCAGCAGCGCCCGACGGACCAACTATGGCTACACCTTC. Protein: CASSARRTNYGYTF. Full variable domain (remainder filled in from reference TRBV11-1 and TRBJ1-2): EAEVAQSPRYKITEKSQAVAFWCDPISGHATLYWYRQILGQGPELLVQFQDESVVDDSQLPKDRFSAERLKGVDSTLKIQPAELGDSAMYLCASSARRTNYGYTFGSGTRLTVV.

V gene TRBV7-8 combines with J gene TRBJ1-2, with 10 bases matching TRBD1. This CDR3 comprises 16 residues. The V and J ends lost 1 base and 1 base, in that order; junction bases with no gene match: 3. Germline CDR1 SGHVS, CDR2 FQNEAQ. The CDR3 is CASSLGDRGLNYGYTF. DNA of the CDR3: TGTGCCAGCAGCTTAGGGGACAGGGGACTTAACTATGGCTACACCTTC.

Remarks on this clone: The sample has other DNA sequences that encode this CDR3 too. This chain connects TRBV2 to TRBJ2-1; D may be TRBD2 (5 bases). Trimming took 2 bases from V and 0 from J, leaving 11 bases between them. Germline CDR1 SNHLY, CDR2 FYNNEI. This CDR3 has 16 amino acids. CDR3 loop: CASSERGTSSYNEQFF. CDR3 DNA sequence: TGTGCCAGCAGTGAACGAGGCACTAGCTCCTACAATGAGCAGTTCTTC. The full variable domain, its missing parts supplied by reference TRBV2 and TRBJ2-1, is EPEVTQTPSHQVTQMGQEVILRCVPISNHLYFYWYRQILGQKVEFLVSFYNNEISEKSEIFDDQFSVERPDGSNFTLKIRSTKLEDSAMYFCASSERGTSSYNEQFFGPGTRLTVL.

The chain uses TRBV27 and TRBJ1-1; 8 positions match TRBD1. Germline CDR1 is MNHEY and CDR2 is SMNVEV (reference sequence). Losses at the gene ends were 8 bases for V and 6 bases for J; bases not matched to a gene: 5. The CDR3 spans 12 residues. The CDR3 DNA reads TGTGCCAGCCGGACAGGGCGGGCTGAAGCTTTCTTT. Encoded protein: CASRTGRAEAFF.

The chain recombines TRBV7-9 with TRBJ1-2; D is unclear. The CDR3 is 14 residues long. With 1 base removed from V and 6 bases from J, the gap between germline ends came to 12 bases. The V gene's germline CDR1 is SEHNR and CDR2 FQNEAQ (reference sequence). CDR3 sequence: CASSLEIPRNGYTF. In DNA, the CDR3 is TGTGCCAGCAGCTTAGAAATCCCGCGAAATGGCTACACCTTC.

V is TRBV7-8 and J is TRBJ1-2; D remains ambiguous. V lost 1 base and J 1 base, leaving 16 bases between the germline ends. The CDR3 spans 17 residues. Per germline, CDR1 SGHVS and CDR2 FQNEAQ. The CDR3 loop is CASSLGTPQDVNYGYTF. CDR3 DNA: TGTGCCAGCAGCTTAGGGACTCCGCAAGATGTTAACTATGGCTACACCTTC.